This is a list of T cell receptor beta chains from one sample in a study of control samples from healthy donors and cancer patients. Assay: immunoSEQ multiplex PCR; the TCRdb copy retains only in-frame clones and omits some. The sample records about 190,000 clones, around 93% being singletons. Input material: blood. The receptors were gathered from a man aged 25-45 years in good health. The CDR3 runs from the conserved cysteine through the conserved F or W. The order of the fields is V gene, D gene, J gene, clone size, CDR3 DNA, CDR3 protein. The D gene is left open where the match is weak. Clone size appears in some rows only: once, few, many, or a class for an expanded clone.

v_gene: TRBV6-6
d_gene: TRBD1
j_gene: TRBJ2-7
abundance: once
CDR3nt: TGTGCCAGCAGCTCGCCCGGGACAGGGAAGGATGAGCAGTACTTC
CDR3aa: CASSSPGTGKDEQYF

v_gene: TRBV19
d_gene: NA
j_gene: TRBJ1-1
abundance: NA
CDR3nt: TGTGCCAGTAGTAACCGGGACACTAACACTGAAGCTTTCTTT
CDR3aa: CASSNRDTNTEAFF

v_gene: TRBV6-5
d_gene: NA
j_gene: TRBJ2-3
abundance: NA
CDR3nt: TGTGCCAGCAGTTGGGGGGGCACAGATACGCAGTATTTT
CDR3aa: CASSWGGTDTQYF

v_gene: TRBV25-1
d_gene: TRBD1
j_gene: TRBJ1-1
abundance: NA
CDR3nt: TGTGCCAGCAGGCGGACAGGACCATTCCCTGTTGAAGCTTTCTTT
CDR3aa: CASRRTGPFPVEAFF

v_gene: TRBV12-3/TRBV12-4
d_gene: TRBD1
j_gene: TRBJ2-1
abundance: NA
CDR3nt: TGTGCCAGCAGTACAGGGGGAATTGAGCAGTTCTTC
CDR3aa: CASSTGGIEQFF

v_gene: TRBV18
d_gene: NA
j_gene: TRBJ2-2
abundance: NA
CDR3nt: TGTGCCAGCTCACCGACGCTTAGCGGGAACACCGGGGAGCTGTTTTTT
CDR3aa: CASSPTLSGNTGELFF

v_gene: TRBV2
d_gene: NA
j_gene: TRBJ2-2
abundance: NA
CDR3nt: TGTGCCAGCTATCGCACCGGGGAGCTGTTTTTT
CDR3aa: CASYRTGELFF

v_gene: TRBV9
d_gene: NA
j_gene: TRBJ1-2
abundance: NA
CDR3nt: TGTGCCAGCAGCGTAGAACAGAACTATGGCTACACCTTC
CDR3aa: CASSVEQNYGYTF

v_gene: TRBV5-1
d_gene: NA
j_gene: TRBJ1-3
abundance: NA
CDR3nt: TGCGCCAGCAGCTTGGATTGGGCCGCAGGGCTTGGAAACACCATATATTTT
CDR3aa: CASSLDWAAGLGNTIYF

v_gene: TRBV12-3/TRBV12-4
d_gene: TRBD1
j_gene: TRBJ1-5
abundance: NA
CDR3nt: TGTGCCAGCAGTCAGGACAGGGTAGGGCCCCAGCATTTT
CDR3aa: CASSQDRVGPQHF

v_gene: TRBV2
d_gene: NA
j_gene: TRBJ1-3
abundance: few
CDR3nt: TGTGCCAGCAGTCCTACAGGTCCCTTGGGAAACACCATATATTTT
CDR3aa: CASSPTGPLGNTIYF

v_gene: TRBV2
d_gene: NA
j_gene: TRBJ2-2
abundance: NA
CDR3nt: TGTGCCAGCAGGACGGAGTCAGTCACCGGGGAGCTGTTTTTT
CDR3aa: CASRTESVTGELFF

v_gene: TRBV27
d_gene: TRBD2
j_gene: TRBJ2-4
abundance: NA
CDR3nt: TGTGCCAGCAGTTCTAAGCGGGGGGGAGCCAAAAACATTCAGTACTTC
CDR3aa: CASSSKRGGAKNIQYF

v_gene: TRBV27
d_gene: TRBD1
j_gene: TRBJ1-3
abundance: NA
CDR3nt: TGTGCCAGCAGTTTAAGGGACAGGGATCGAAAGACTGGAAACACCATATATTTT
CDR3aa: CASSLRDRDRKTGNTIYF

v_gene: TRBV28
d_gene: NA
j_gene: TRBJ2-2
abundance: NA
CDR3nt: TGTGCCAGCAGTTATAGGGGCGGGAACACCGGGGAGCTGTTTTTT
CDR3aa: CASSYRGGNTGELFF

v_gene: TRBV4-1
d_gene: NA
j_gene: TRBJ1-2
abundance: NA
CDR3nt: TGCGCCAGCAGCCTCCCGGAGGGAACCTATGGCTACACCTTC
CDR3aa: CASSLPEGTYGYTF

v_gene: TRBV4-1
d_gene: NA
j_gene: TRBJ1-2
abundance: NA
CDR3nt: TGCGCCCCCAGCCAAGATTTCGGGGGGGGGCCTTCTTTATTAAGGAGTGGCTACACCTTC
CDR3aa: CAPSQDFGGGPSLLRSGYTF